The present entry profiles one T cell receptor beta chain with its context. Its antigen is undetermined. The repertoire was sequenced with immunoSEQ multiplex PCR; TCRdb's copy has only in-frame clones and lacks some. This table has about 92,000 clones, around 86% appearing once. Looked up from germline, CDR1 is SGHRS and CDR2 is YFSETQ. The length of the CDR3 is 14 residues. The junction had 3 bases not matched to a gene; V was cut back by 3 bases and J by 3 bases. Patients had residual fresh-frozen tumor tissue and more than two years of survival data. This entry comes from a study of glioma-infiltrating T cells after dendritic cell vaccination. General study points: The cohort had few patients with full blood and tumor sets.

The sequencing used blood, collected before dendritic cell vaccination. The receptor was isolated from a human donor with glioblastoma. This rearrangement joins TRBV5-1 to TRBJ1-3, with 7 bases aligning to TRBD1. This chain's CDR3 is CASSSGGSGNTIYF. For the CDR3, the DNA is TGCGCCAGCAGCTCAGGGGGGAGTGGAAACACCATATATTTT.